The T cell receptor (beta chain) under discussion was sequenced for a study of post-analysis software for immune sequencing data. Whole-study findings and limits: Patients showed TRBV5-6, TRBV5-1 and TRBV20-1 among roughly 5 TRBV segments more frequent than in controls.

Germline V lookup: CDR1 MNHEY, CDR2 SVGAGI. This CDR3 has 16 residues. V was pared by 6 bases and J by 0 bases, with 11 bases of the junction left unmatched. In regard to this clonotype: What it recognizes is unknown.

Unique molecular identifiers were carried by the TCR beta cDNA libraries. TCRdb processed the PCR reads anew with MiXCR; each CDR3 protein has one entry. There are hundreds of thousands of distinct CDR3 sequences in the sample; about 57% occur only once, and roughly 4.4% lies in the top ten. The chain links TRBV6-5 to TRBJ2-7; TRBD1 agrees at 7 bases. Sequencing used blood. The receptor comes from a girl aged 10-17 years with multiple sclerosis. In DNA, the CDR3 is TGTGCCAGCAGCCAACCCCGACAGGGAAGCTCCTACGAGCAGTACTTC. It specifies CASSQPRQGSSYEQYF.